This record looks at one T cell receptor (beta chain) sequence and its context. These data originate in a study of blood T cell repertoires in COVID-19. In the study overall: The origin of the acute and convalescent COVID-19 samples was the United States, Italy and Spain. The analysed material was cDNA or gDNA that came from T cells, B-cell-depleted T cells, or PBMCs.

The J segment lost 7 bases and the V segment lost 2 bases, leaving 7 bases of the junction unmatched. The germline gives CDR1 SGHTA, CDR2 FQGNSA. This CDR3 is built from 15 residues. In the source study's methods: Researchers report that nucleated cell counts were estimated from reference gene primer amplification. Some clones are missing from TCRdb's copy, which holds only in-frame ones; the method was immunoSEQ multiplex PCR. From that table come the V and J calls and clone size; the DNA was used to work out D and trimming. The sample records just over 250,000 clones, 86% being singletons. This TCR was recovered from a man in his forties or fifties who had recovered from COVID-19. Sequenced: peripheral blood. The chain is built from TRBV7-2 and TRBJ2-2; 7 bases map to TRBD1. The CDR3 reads CASSLHRGLNGELFF. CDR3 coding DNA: TGTGCCAGCAGCTTACATAGGGGGCTTAACGGGGAGCTGTTTTTT.